The subject of this entry is one TCR beta chain. TCRdb keeps only in-frame clones here, not all; method: immunoSEQ multiplex PCR. The sample yields roughly 39,000 clones, nearly 95% seen once. This specimen belongs to a study of T cell changes during pregnancy in multiple sclerosis. Trimming removed 5 bases from V and 10 bases from J; junction bases left unmatched: 12. Per germline, CDR1 GTSNPN and CDR2 SVGIG (reference sequence). This CDR3 comprises 15 residues. Material: CD4+ T cells from peripheral blood mononuclear cells, obtained after pregnancy. This chain joins TRBV30 and TRBJ1-6, with 9 bases matching TRBD1. This clonotype was obtained from a female donor in good health, enrolled as a control in a pregnancy study. The CDR3 is CAWGATGGAGSPLHF. For the CDR3, the DNA is TGTGCCTGGGGCGCTACAGGGGGCGCAGGGTCACCCCTCCACTTT.